The T cell receptor beta chain under discussion was sequenced for a study of shared clonotypes between healthy human individuals (TCRdb year 2020). Some background on the complete study: A couple of women and a few men aged 18 to 49 years were included in the cohort. For each donor, CD4 naive and CD4 memory were each run on three plates, CD8 naive on two plates, and CD8 memory on one plate. The study deeply sequenced blood TCR repertoires of five healthy adults to estimate repertoire size and the extent of clonotype sharing between individuals. To increase sequencing depth and limit assay-specific biases, different laboratories used diverse techniques to prepare libraries and sequence TCR repertoires. Leukapheresis yielded between about 0.94 and 9 billion PBMCs per donor. Broad study findings and their caveats: Compared with non-shared clonotypes, clonotypes shared by all four sorted-subset donors had higher generation probabilities. Because the study included a small number of donors, the genetic and exposure-history diversity represented was limited. Approximately 5% of naive CD4, 3.5% of naive CD8, about 2.5% of memory CD4, and about 0.4% of memory CD8 clonotypes were shared across several donors. Larger estimated clonotype richness was generally found for naive subsets than for memory subsets. Pairwise subsampling indicated that sequencing depth was expected to affect the degree of clonotype sharing among donors. Even with the large sequencing depth, rarefaction of the sorted-subset datasets indicated that sequencing was incomplete. Sampling was restricted to blood, and TCR repertoires in tissues likely differ from the TCR repertoires found in blood.

The donors were healthy, HIV-negative adults with no recently reported acute infections or vaccinations. Every donor was a Caucasian adult residing in Nashville, Tennessee, USA. CD4+ T cells were enriched through magnetic negative selection, after which naive cells were positively selected on CD45RA and the remaining negative fraction served as the memory subset. Blood was collected by leukapheresis, and PBMCs were isolated by Ficoll-Histopaque density gradient centrifugation and then cryopreserved in liquid nitrogen vapor phase. Analytical flow cytometry was used to check the purity and quantity of each magnetically sorted T cell population. Genomic DNA was isolated from each sorted fraction and quantified by UV absorbance on a Nanodrop 2000c. The V end loses 6 bases and the J end loses 0 bases, and a stretch of 10 bases separates them. The germline V gene provides CDR1 MGHRA and CDR2 YSYEKL. Measured from the cysteine to the phenylalanine, the CDR3 is 14 residues long. The CDR3 DNA has 42 bases and is translated from base 1.

Using the deep immunoSEQ assay, multiplex PCR amplified TCR CDR3 regions from genomic DNA. For each cell subset, the extracted genomic DNA was distributed evenly across all wells of several immunoSEQ 96-well plates, and each plate served as one replicate. Each replicate PCR for sorted subsets received 200 ng genomic DNA, equal to about 29,000 T cell genomes. Purified libraries were quantified with a Qubit 3.0 fluorometer, sized on a Bioanalyzer 2100, and re-quantified with the KAPA Library Quantification kit. Each immunoSEQ 96-well plate was sequenced on its own single-read 150-cycle Illumina NextSeq 550 flow cell. From the authors' description of their analysis: Because the immunoSEQ output held only junctional sequences and lacked quality scores, the filtering could not match the filtering applied to full-length reads. To assign V/J genes and CDR3, sequences were annotated using PyIR, a Python wrapper for IgBLAST v1.9, with IMGT germline references. Reads with weak V/J assignments (E-value above 1e-6), missing CDR3, stop codons, out-of-frame junctions, or ambiguous translated residues were removed. V3J clonotypes were defined as sequences sharing an identical inferred V gene, J gene, and CDR3 amino acid sequence. To compute the percentage overlap between repertoires, the number of shared unique clonotypes was divided by the size of the smaller repertoire. Richness of each repertoire was evaluated using RTK rarefaction, the Chao1 estimator, and Recon v2.1 estimates of unobserved clonotypes. For all TCRbeta clonotypes obtained by the gDNA method from four donors, generation probabilities were computed with OLGA. TCRdb mirrors the immuneACCESS table, restricted to in-frame sequences. Some clones are absent from its copies; in checked studies, under half trace to an unresolved V gene, and the reason for the others is unknown. V and J calls and clone size are those listed in that table; D and trimming were worked out from the DNA. This sample comprises millions of clones, around 90% of them detected only once. The ten largest clonotypes hold over 0.12% of the sample.

Of note for this clone: This receptor's antigen is unknown. Base qualities are not at hand, and no much larger clone is one base apart.

This TCR was recovered from a young man in good health. The material sequenced was naive CD4+ T cells sorted from blood. The sample's cell subset or site label is to be understood as: CD45RA+ positively selected. The sequence joins TRBV4-1 to TRBJ2-3, with the D segment identity uncertain. The CDR3 has the sequence CASSRMTSTDTQYF. At the DNA level, the sequence is TGCGCCAGCAGTCGTATGACTAGCACAGATACGCAGTATTTT.